The present T cell receptor beta chain was sequenced within a study of CD8+ T cells in alopecia areata. Overall study results and limits: Patients displayed less clarity in TCR sharing than mice, a finding possibly related to HLA.

CDR3 length equals 15 residues. Trimming removed 1 base at V and 3 bases at J, with 13 bases between. Germline V gene data show CDR1 as NSHNY and CDR2 as SYGAGN. This clone was detected only a few times. Its antigen is undetermined. Genes and germline are mouse. The CDR3 end lies 4 residues beyond the end of the read and is filled in from the germline J gene. Sorting of pooled cutaneous lymph node cells used CD4, CD8alpha, NKG2D, NKG2ACE and other markers. Reverse transcription of extracted RNA yielded cDNA, which provided the sequencing template. The repertoire was sequenced with immunoSEQ multiplex PCR; TCRdb's copy has only in-frame clones and lacks some. The specimen gives approximately 300,000 clones without singletons; the ten biggest hold more than 1%.

This chain connects TRBV13-1 to TRBJ1-1; D perhaps matches TRBD1 (6 bases). The source is a C3H/HeJ mouse with alopecia areata. The MHC haplotype of this mouse line is H2-k. The sequencing sample was made of CD4+ T cells sorted from a lymph node. CDR3 DNA, as far as it was read: TGTGCCAGCAGTGATCCAGGGGAGGGTGACACA. Translated, it gives CASSDPGEGDT. The full CDR3 protein reads CASSDPGEGDTEVFF.